The 17 T cell receptor beta chains reported below all come from one sample, sequenced in a study of T cell responses to AZD1222 COVID-19 vaccine. The assay was immunoSEQ multiplex PCR, and TCRdb's table has in-frame clones only and misses some. The sample carries roughly 100,000 clones, around 90% recorded once. Sample: peripheral blood, taken 28 days after the second AZD1222 dose. These receptor sequences come from an adult who received the AZD1222 COVID-19 vaccine.

The chain combines TRBV28 with TRBJ2-7; D is unresolved. CDR1 is MDHEN, CDR2 SYDVKM, per germline. V lost 6 bases to trimming and J lost 2 bases, with 5 bases between them. This CDR3 region has 11 residues. The chain's CDR3 is CASRGPYEQYF. In nucleotides, the CDR3 is TGTGCCAGCAGAGGACCCTACGAGCAGTACTTC.

The chain links TRBV7-9 to TRBJ2-5, with TRBD1 identical over 7 bases. The germline CDR1 and CDR2 sequences are SEHNR and FQNEAQ (reference sequence). The CDR3 has 12 amino acids. Trimming removed 6 bases from V and 5 bases from J; junction bases left unmatched: 3. The CDR3 DNA is TGTGCCAGCAGTCAACAGGGGGAGACCCAGTACTTC. Translating it yields CASSQQGETQYF.

The V gene is TRBV14, the J gene TRBJ2-3; D is unclear. This CDR3 is 15 amino acids long. Germline CDR1 SGHDN, CDR2 FVKESK. V was clipped by 4 bases and J by 2 bases, with 13 bases between them. The CDR3 loop reads CASSPIRRVTDTQYF. Written as DNA, the CDR3 is TGTGCCAGCAGCCCCATCCGACGGGTCACAGATACGCAGTATTTT.

The genes are TRBV30 and TRBJ2-7; no clear D. V was shortened by 2 bases and J by 1 base, with 12 bases between the two germline ends. This CDR3 region has 14 residues. CDR1 and CDR2 (germline): GTSNPN, SVGIG (reference sequence). The CDR3: CAWSPNTDSYEQYF. As DNA, the CDR3 is TGTGCCTGGAGTCCCAACACGGATTCCTACGAGCAGTACTTC.

This chain uses TRBV7-3 with TRBJ2-5; 7 bases fit TRBD2. Germline trimming cut 3 bases from V and 3 bases from J; bases unmatched to any gene: 1. This CDR3 has 13 amino acids. Germline CDR1 is SGHTA and CDR2 is FQGTGA. The CDR3 is CASSFAGEETQYF. In DNA, the CDR3 is TGTGCCAGCAGCTTTGCGGGGGAAGAGACCCAGTACTTC.

The gene calls are TRBV28 and TRBJ2-3; TRBD1 or TRBD2 may be the D gene (5 bases each). This CDR3 comprises 15 residues. Per germline, CDR1 MDHEN and CDR2 SYDVKM. The V gene lost 6 bases and the J gene lost 5 bases, with 18 bases spanning the gap. The CDR3 DNA reads as TGTGCCAGCAGCCCCGCTGGGGACGAAGGAGATACGCAGTATTTT. It encodes CASSPAGDEGDTQYF.

This chain connects TRBV10-3 to TRBJ2-7; D remains unclear. CDR1 and CDR2 from the germline V gene are ENHRY and SYGVKD. The CDR3 loop spans 16 amino acids. V lost 5 bases to trimming and J lost 2 bases, with 19 bases between them. CDR3 amino acids: CAISNSLETETYEQYF. DNA of the CDR3: TGTGCCATCAGTAACAGTCTTGAGACGGAAACCTACGAGCAGTACTTC.

The CDR3 bases are TGTGCCAGCACGAGAGGAGACTCTAACTCCTACGAGCAGTACTTC. Its protein product is CASTRGDSNSYEQYF. V and J are TRBV7-6 and TRBJ2-7, with D unclear. In germline, CDR1 is SGHVS, CDR2 FNYEAQ. The CDR3 is 15 amino acids. V lost 7 bases and J 0 bases, leaving 16 bases between the germline ends.

This chain joins TRBV7-3 and TRBJ2-3, with D maybe TRBD2 (5 bases). Germline V gene sequence: CDR1 SGHTA, CDR2 FQGTGA. The V gene lost 2 bases and the J gene lost 5 bases, with 17 bases spanning the gap. This CDR3 has 16 residues. CDR3 in amino acids: CASSLDRARAGDTQYF. In nucleotides, the CDR3 is TGTGCCAGCAGCTTAGACCGAGCGAGGGCCGGAGATACGCAGTATTTT.

The J gene is TRBJ1-5, the V gene TRBV6-5; D is undetermined. With 8 bases removed from V and 9 bases from J, the gap between germline ends came to 11 bases. Germline CDR1 reads MNHEY; CDR2 reads SVGAGI. This CDR3 is built from 11 residues. The CDR3 nucleotides are TGTGCCAGCCGAGAGGTGGGGCCCCAGCATTTT. It translates to CASREVGPQHF.

The rearrangement joins TRBV5-4 to TRBJ2-3; no firm D call. CDR3 length equals 12 residues. V was trimmed by 1 base and J by 0 bases, leaving 0 bases between them. Looked up from germline, CDR1 is SGHNT and CDR2 is YYREEE (reference sequence). The CDR3 loop is CASSLSTDTQYF. The DNA of the CDR3 is TGTGCCAGCAGCTTGAGCACAGATACGCAGTATTTT. Based on the CDR3 plus reference TRBV5-4 and TRBJ2-3, the full variable domain is ETGVTQSPTHLIKTRGQQVTLRCSSQSGHNTVSWYQQALGQGPQFIFQYYREEENGRGNFPPRFSGLQFPNYSSELNVNALELDDSALYLCASSLSTDTQYFGPGTRLTVL.

The rearrangement uses TRBV10-3 and TRBJ1-5, with a possible D match to TRBD1 (5 bases). The V end lost 3 bases, the J end lost 0 bases, and 15 bases lay between the germline ends. CDR3 length equals 17 residues. Germline CDR1 is ENHRY and CDR2 is SYGVKD. The CDR3 nucleotides read TGTGCCATCAGTGACTCGGGAGACAGCTATAGCAATCAGCCCCAGCATTTT. Translating it yields CAISDSGDSYSNQPQHF.

The chain uses TRBV6-5 and TRBJ1-2; D might be TRBD1 (6 bases). V lost 10 bases, J lost 1 base, and 16 bases lay in between. Germline loops: CDR1 MNHEY, CDR2 SVGAGI. The CDR3 is made up of 14 amino acids. The CDR3 here is CATREGGLNYGYTF. The CDR3 region has the DNA TGTGCCACCCGGGAGGGGGGCCTTAACTATGGCTACACCTTC.

This clone was seen only once. The chain carries TRBV4-3 and TRBJ2-3; 10 bases are shared with TRBD1. This CDR3 comprises 15 residues. J lost 6 bases, V lost 3 bases, and 6 bases had no gene match. Germline CDR1 reads LGHNA; CDR2 reads YSLEER. The CDR3 region has the DNA TGCGCCAGCAGCCAGGGGGACAGGGGAGGGGATACGCAGTATTTT. This codes for CASSQGDRGGDTQYF.

The rearrangement joins TRBV5-4 to TRBJ1-3; D unclear. The length of the CDR3 is 15 residues. Germline V gene lookup returns CDR1 SGHNT and CDR2 YYREEE (reference sequence). Trimming left V 5 bases short and J 0 bases short, with 12 bases between. CDR3 amino acids: CASSSPGDSGNTIYF. For the CDR3, the DNA is TGTGCCAGCAGTAGTCCGGGAGACTCTGGAAACACCATATATTTT.

The rearrangement links TRBV6-5 to TRBJ1-1; no clear D gene. Germline loops: CDR1 MNHEY, CDR2 SVGAGI. Trimming cost V 6 bases and J 1 base, with 15 bases left between them. The CDR3 totals 15 residues. CDR3 residues: CASRVTAVRNTEAFF. DNA of the CDR3: TGTGCCAGCAGAGTAACAGCGGTTAGGAACACTGAAGCTTTCTTT.

Written as DNA, the CDR3 is TGTGCCAGCAGCTTGGGACAGGGGTACTTC. Protein sequence: CASSLGQGYF. This chain connects TRBV21-1 to TRBJ2-7; TRBD1, the table's D call, lacks a check against the DNA. TRBV21-1 is designated a pseudogene. The CDR3 has 10 residues.